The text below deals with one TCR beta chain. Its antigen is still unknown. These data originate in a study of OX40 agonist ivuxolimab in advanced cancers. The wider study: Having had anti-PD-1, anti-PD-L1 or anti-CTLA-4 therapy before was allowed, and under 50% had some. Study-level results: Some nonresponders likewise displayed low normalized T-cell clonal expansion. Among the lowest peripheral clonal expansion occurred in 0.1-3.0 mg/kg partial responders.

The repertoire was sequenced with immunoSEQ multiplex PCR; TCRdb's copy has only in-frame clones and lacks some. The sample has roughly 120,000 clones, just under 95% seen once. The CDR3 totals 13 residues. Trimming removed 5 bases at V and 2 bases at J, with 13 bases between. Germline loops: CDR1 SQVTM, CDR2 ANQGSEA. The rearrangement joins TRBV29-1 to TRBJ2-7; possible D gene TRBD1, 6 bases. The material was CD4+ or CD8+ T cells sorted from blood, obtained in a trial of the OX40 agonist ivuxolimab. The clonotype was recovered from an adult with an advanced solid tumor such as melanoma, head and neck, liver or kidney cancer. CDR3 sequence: CSVIRDTAYEQYF. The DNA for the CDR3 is TGCAGCGTTATCCGGGACACAGCCTACGAGCAGTACTTC.